This TCR beta chain was documented in a study of CD8+ T cells in alopecia areata (dated by TCRdb to the late 2010s). For the study in its entirety: The treated patients, all with moderate-to-severe alopecia areata, were enrolled in an open-label pilot trial of oral tofacitinib given at 5 to 10 mg twice daily. Tofacitinib was given for 6 to 18 months, followed by 6 months of follow-up off drug to assess delayed response and recurrence. The SALT score, which quantifies the percentage of affected scalp surface area, was used to measure disease severity in treated patients. High-throughput TCRbeta sequencing was used to examine T cell clonal expansion in alopecia areata in both the C3H/HeJ mouse model and human patients. In humans, TCRbeta sequencing was performed on scalp tissue and on sorted CD4+ and CD8+ peripheral blood T cells from healthy controls and from patients with patchy or totalis/universalis alopecia areata. Biopsies were taken from tofacitinib-treated patients at baseline and at 4 and 24 weeks of treatment, and a later scalp biopsy was taken in several of the tofacitinib-treated patients. Scalp clonality was compared across normal scalp (n=4), patchy alopecia areata scalp (n=8), and alopecia totalis/universalis scalp (n=8). RNA came from the PAXgene miRNA kit for fixed scalp, the miRNeasy kit for PBMCs, and the RNeasy kit for mouse skin. immunoSEQ multiplex PCR using 35 Vbeta forward primers and 13 Jbeta reverse primers was used to amplify TCRbeta CDR3 regions.

Study-wide conclusions, independent of this receptor: Resident alphabeta T cells in normal human skin are also sequenced, complicating scalp TCR repertoire analysis, unlike mouse skin dominated by gammadelta T cells. Scalp clonality and the number of expanded CD8+ clones among the top 100 scalp clones were significantly decreased by tofacitinib. Compared with mice, TCR sequences shared between patients were less clear, possibly partly because of HLA diversity across the patient population. Because the treated cohort was small and had just a single nonresponder, larger studies are needed to establish links between baseline CD8+ expansion and response. Compared with normal scalp, lesional scalp had higher clonality and more expanded CD8+ clones, particularly in alopecia totalis/universalis, a pattern that suggests antigenic drive. Many expanded lesional clones persisted in scalp and blood during tofacitinib treatment, which may partly explain relapse after stopping treatment.

About this clone itself: It has no known antigen specificity. Per-base qualities were not stored, and no clone one base away is much larger.

The V and J ends are trimmed by 4 bases and 0 bases, leaving 13 bases between them. The germline V gene provides CDR1 SGHDT and CDR2 YYEEEE. The CDR3 runs 15 amino acids, cysteine and phenylalanine included. Of all the DNA, just the CDR3 is kept, 45 bases in frame from base 1. Interpreted using the paper, the time point label stands for: about four weeks on oral tofacitinib. The meaning of the sample's treatment or condition label: oral pan-JAK inhibitor, 5-10 mg twice daily. Lesional scalp punch biopsies and peripheral blood were collected from alopecia areata patients. After PBMCs were isolated by density centrifugation and stained for CD3, CD4 and CD8, a FACSAria was used to sort CD4+ and CD8+ T cells. Libraries were built with the immunoSEQ multiplex PCR assay. For TCR sequencing, RNA was extracted from every sample and reverse transcribed into cDNA to serve as template. SuperScript III was used to make first-strand cDNA, primed with a 2:1 mix of oligo-dT and random hexamers. A synthetic immune receptor repertoire was used to gauge amplification bias, and whatever bias remained was removed computationally. As for how the authors treated the data: Raw reads were preprocessed to remove errors, and CDR3 was defined according to IMGT conventions as the region from the conserved cysteine to phenylalanine. Clonality was computed as 1 minus the Shannon entropy, with the entropy normalized by log2 of the number of productive unique TCRs. Whether scalp clones were CD4 or CD8 was inferred by matching scalp TCRbeta sequences against CD4 and CD8 repertoires sorted from blood. In TCRdb, the immuneACCESS table is reduced to in-frame sequences with V and J assigned. These tables do not hold every clone; where another copy was compared, an unresolved V gene accounts for under half, and the others remain unexplained. From that table come the V and J calls and clone size; the DNA was used to work out D and trimming. In this sample the table shows more than 200,000 clones, 64% of which occur a single time. The ten largest clones represent more than 3.5% of the sample.

The rearrangement joined TRBV5-6 to TRBJ1-1; the best D guess is TRBD1, with 5 bases matching. Source: CD4+ T cells sorted from blood, taken at week 4, from a patient treated with tofacitinib. The TCR sequence derives from a human donor with alopecia areata. The CDR3 has the sequence CASSQGSRLNTEAFF. The sequenced DNA is TGTGCCAGCAGCCAGGGCAGCAGGTTGAACACTGAAGCTTTCTTT.